A selection of T cell receptor beta chains follows, all from one sample in a study of identical twins. TCRdb reprocessed the 5' RACE reads with MiXCR, giving one entry per CDR3 protein. The sample has over 200,000 distinct CDR3 sequences, over 9.5% seen once. What was sequenced was memory T cells sorted from blood. These receptors came from a man in his fifties or sixties in good health. Both conserved end residues are part of each CDR3. A D gene is named only where the DNA matches it firmly. A clone size is listed for some rows: how often the clone was seen (once, few, many), or a class if it is expanded.

D gene,J gene,clone size,V gene,CDR3 DNA,CDR3 protein
.,TRBJ2-1,few,TRBV6-1,TGTGCCAGCAGTGATTGGGTACTCGATGAGCAGTTCTTC,CASSDWVLDEQFF
.,TRBJ1-5,few,TRBV20-1,TGCAGTGCTGTCATGGTCGATCAGCCCCAGCATTTT,CSAVMVDQPQHF
TRBD1,TRBJ2-5,.,TRBV5-1,TGCGCCAGCAGCTCCCCCGGGACAGAAGAGACCCAGTACTTC,CASSSPGTEETQYF
TRBD2,TRBJ2-1,few,TRBV13,TGTGCCAGCAGTCCTACCGGGACTAGCGGGAATGAGCAGTTCTTC,CASSPTGTSGNEQFF
.,TRBJ1-5,many,TRBV6-1,TGTGCCAGCAGGTTGGACCTCAATCAGCCCCAGCATTTT,CASRLDLNQPQHF
.,TRBJ2-7,many,TRBV5-1,TGCGCCAGCAGCCGCATTAGGGCAGGATACTACGAGCAGTACTTC,CASSRIRAGYYEQYF
.,TRBJ1-4,few,TRBV11-2,TGTGCCAGCAGCTTAGGAGATTACGAAAAACTGTTTTTT,CASSLGDYEKLFF
TRBD1,TRBJ2-2,once,TRBV12-3/TRBV12-4,TGTGCCAGTAGACAGGGGGGGACCGGGGAGCTGTTTTTT,CASRQGGTGELFF
TRBD1,TRBJ1-2,few,TRBV7-2,TGTGCCAGCAGCTTAGACAGGGACAGGCGTCGATATGGCTACACCTTC,CASSLDRDRRRYGYTF
.,TRBJ2-7,.,TRBV20-1,TGCACCGCCAGCGCTGACACCTACGAGCAGTACTTC,CTASADTYEQYF
.,TRBJ2-7,many,TRBV18,TGTGCCAGCTCACCGGCACAGGGCTACGAGCAGTACTTC,CASSPAQGYEQYF
TRBD1,TRBJ2-3,.,TRBV6-1,TGTGCCAGCAGTCCACAGGGGGCATATGGCACAGATACGCAGTATTTT,CASSPQGAYGTDTQYF
TRBD2,TRBJ2-7,many,TRBV12-3/TRBV12-4,TGTGCCAGCAGTCCGATGAGCGGGGGGGTCCACGAGCAGTACTTC,CASSPMSGGVHEQYF
.,TRBJ1-5,few,TRBV10-3,TGTGCCATCAGTGAAAGAGAGGGGAGCAATCAGCCCCAGCATTTT,CAISEREGSNQPQHF
.,TRBJ2-5,.,TRBV5-5,TGTGCCAGCAGCCCGACGACAGGTTGGGGCAAAGAGACCCAGTACTTC,CASSPTTGWGKETQYF
TRBD2,TRBJ2-1,few,TRBV6-2/TRBV6-3,TGTGCCAGCAGTTACTCATTTCTGCTAGCGGGAGCCAATGAGCAGTTCTTC,CASSYSFLLAGANEQFF
TRBD1,TRBJ1-1,.,TRBV5-4,TGTGCCAGCAGCTTGGAACAGGGGGCGTTAAGAGCTTTCTTT,CASSLEQGALRAFF
TRBD1,TRBJ1-2,many,TRBV6-1,TGTGCCAGCAGTGGATCCGGACAGGGCGTCTATGGCTACACCTTC,CASSGSGQGVYGYTF
.,TRBJ1-4,many,TRBV6-5,TGTGCCAGCAGTTACTCGAATGGGGGGAAACTGTTTTTT,CASSYSNGGKLFF
.,TRBJ2-1,many,TRBV6-5,TGTGCCAGCAGCTCACTAGTGGATGAGCAGTTCTTC,CASSSLVDEQFF
TRBD1,TRBJ1-1,few,TRBV6-6,TGTGCCAGCAGAACAGGACAGGTTGAAGCTTTCTTT,CASRTGQVEAFF
TRBD2,TRBJ2-3,few,TRBV4-1,TGCGCCAGCAGCCTTAGCGGGGTGGAGGCAGATACGCAGTATTTT,CASSLSGVEADTQYF
.,TRBJ2-3,few,TRBV29-1,TGCAGCGTTGATGCAGGGGGCACAGATACGCAGTATTTT,CSVDAGGTDTQYF
.,TRBJ1-1,many,TRBV5-1,TGCGCCAGCAGCTTTGACAGTGCGAACACTGAAGCTTTCTTT,CASSFDSANTEAFF
TRBD1,TRBJ1-1,many,TRBV7-9,TGTGCCAGCAGCCCGAGACAGGGGGCTGTGAACACTGAAGCTTTCTTT,CASSPRQGAVNTEAFF
.,TRBJ2-1,.,TRBV20-1,TGCAGTGCCCCGGAGTACGACTCCTACAATGAGCAGTTCTTC,CSAPEYDSYNEQFF
TRBD1,TRBJ1-2,.,TRBV5-1,TGCGCCAGCAGCGCTGGACAGGGGGACTATGGCTACACCTTC,CASSAGQGDYGYTF
.,TRBJ2-2,.,TRBV4-1,TGCGCCAGCAGCCAAGATCTGGTTCCCGGGGAGCTGTTTTTT,CASSQDLVPGELFF
.,TRBJ2-3,.,TRBV20-1,TGCAGTGCTAGTCCAGCGATGTCGGAAGATACGCAGTATTTT,CSASPAMSEDTQYF
.,TRBJ1-1,few,TRBV9,TGTGCCAGCAGCCCCCGGCAGAACACTGAAGCTTTCTTT,CASSPRQNTEAFF
.,TRBJ2-1,many,TRBV4-3,TGCGCCAGCAGCCAAGTTCAGGGAGCCTACAATGAGCAGTTCTTC,CASSQVQGAYNEQFF
TRBD1,TRBJ2-7,few,TRBV12-3/TRBV12-4,TGTGCCAGCAGCGTACAGGGGGCTTACGAGCAGTACTTC,CASSVQGAYEQYF
TRBD1,TRBJ1-1,many,TRBV12-3/TRBV12-4,TGTGCCAGCAGTTTTACAGGGGTGGCTGAAGCTTTCTTT,CASSFTGVAEAFF
.,TRBJ2-7,many,TRBV7-8,TGTGCCAGCAGCCCGAGACTTACCGGGTCCAAATCCTACGAGCAGTACTTC,CASSPRLTGSKSYEQYF
TRBD1,TRBJ2-5,many,TRBV5-1,TGCGCCAGCAGCGCCGAACAGGGGGCGTGGGAGACCCAGTACTTC,CASSAEQGAWETQYF
TRBD1,TRBJ1-2,many,TRBV6-1,TGTGCCAGCAGGGACTTCGGGACAGGGGGCTACACCTTC,CASRDFGTGGYTF
.,TRBJ2-7,many,TRBV4-2,TGTGCCAGCAGCAGCTTCTCTTCGGGGGCGTACGAGCAGTACTTC,CASSSFSSGAYEQYF
.,TRBJ2-3,.,TRBV24-1,TGTGCCACCAGAGACCTATCGGCAGGTCGAGCAGATACGCAGTATTTT,CATRDLSAGRADTQYF
.,TRBJ1-1,many,TRBV7-9,TGTGCCAGCAGCTTTGGACATCTGAACACTGAAGCTTTCTTT,CASSFGHLNTEAFF
.,TRBJ2-7,many,TRBV18,TGTGCCAGCTCACCAACCGGGAATCCGGCAGGGCAGCAGTACTTC,CASSPTGNPAGQQYF
.,TRBJ1-2,few,TRBV20-1,TGCAGTGCTGGGTCCGCGGGGTACTATGGCTACACCTTC,CSAGSAGYYGYTF
TRBD1,TRBJ1-1,many,TRBV28,TGTGCCAGCAGTGGGACAGGGTGGAAACCTGAAGCTTTCTTT,CASSGTGWKPEAFF
.,TRBJ2-1,.,TRBV11-2,TGTGCCAGCAGCGCCAGCCGGGGGCTCTACAATGAGCAGTTCTTC,CASSASRGLYNEQFF
TRBD1,TRBJ2-6,many,TRBV4-2,TGTGCCAGCAGCCACCGCGAGACAGGGGGTACCGGGGCCAACGTCCTGACTTTC,CASSHRETGGTGANVLTF
.,TRBJ2-7,.,TRBV7-8,TGTGCCAGCAGTGTAGGGTCAGGGAACCACGAGCAGTACTTC,CASSVGSGNHEQYF
.,TRBJ2-7,.,TRBV7-2,TGTGCCAGCAGTAAACAGGGAAACGAGCAGTACTTC,CASSKQGNEQYF
.,TRBJ1-5,.,TRBV28,TGTGCCAGCAGTCCGGGACTTCAATGGTCGGGCAATCAGCCCCAGCATTTT,CASSPGLQWSGNQPQHF
.,TRBJ2-7,.,TRBV4-3,TGCGCCAGCAGCCAAGATCCATCCCCATCAATCTACGAGCAGTACTTC,CASSQDPSPSIYEQYF
TRBD2,TRBJ2-5,many,TRBV5-1,TGCGCCAGCAGCTTGGGTCCAGCGGGGGGGCAAGAGACCCAGTACTTC,CASSLGPAGGQETQYF